A single sample gave rise to the 6 T cell receptor beta chains below, sequenced in a study of siplizumab effects on memory and regulatory T cells. TCRdb keeps only in-frame clones here, not all; method: immunoSEQ multiplex PCR. The sample lists around 100,000 clones; roughly 92% were seen once. Sequencing used CD4+ T cells sorted from blood. All receptors derive from a human donor in good health.

The chain joins TRBV7-6 to TRBJ2-3; TRBD2 aligns across 12 bases. This CDR3 contains 17 residues. Germline V gene data show CDR1 as SGHVS and CDR2 as FNYEAQ. After removal of 0 bases from V and 0 bases from J, the junction contained 1 base not matched to a gene. This chain's CDR3 is CASSLALAGGSTDTQYF. The CDR3 nucleotides are TGTGCCAGCAGCTTAGCTCTAGCGGGAGGGAGCACAGATACGCAGTATTTT.

The chain uses TRBV7-9 and TRBJ2-2; possible D gene TRBD1, 6 bases. Germline V gene sequence: CDR1 SEHNR, CDR2 FQNEAQ (reference sequence). There are 14 residues in the CDR3. The ends were cut back, 3 bases at V and 7 bases at J, with 12 bases in the middle. CDR3 sequence: CASSLQGSGGELFF. CDR3 bases: TGTGCCAGCAGCTTGCAGGGGAGTGGCGGGGAGCTGTTTTTT.

This rearrangement joins TRBV10-3 to TRBJ2-5; tentative D call: TRBD2 (6 bases). The CDR3 totals 14 residues. Germline-derived CDR1 and CDR2 are ENHRY and SYGVKD. The ends were cut back, 2 bases at V and 4 bases at J, with 11 bases in the middle. The CDR3 sequence is CAISEAGLRETQYF. The CDR3 coding sequence is TGTGCCATCAGTGAGGCGGGACTCCGAGAGACCCAGTACTTC.

The rearrangement links TRBV7-2 to TRBJ2-7; 8 bases line up with TRBD1. J lost 3 bases, V lost 4 bases, and 5 bases had no gene match. Looked up from germline, CDR1 is SGHTA and CDR2 is FQGNSA. This CDR3 comprises 14 residues. CDR3 nucleotide sequence: TGTGCCAGCAGCTCCCGGACAGGGTTCTACGAGCAGTACTTC. Its protein is CASSSRTGFYEQYF.

J is TRBJ1-6 and V is TRBV28, with D unresolved. Per germline, CDR1 MDHEN and CDR2 SYDVKM. This CDR3 contains 15 residues. V lost 4 bases and J lost 9, with 16 bases in between. The CDR3 is CASSSSPGWSSPLHF. CDR3 nucleotides: TGTGCCAGCAGTTCGTCCCCGGGGTGGAGTTCACCCCTCCACTTT.

The rearrangement uses TRBV25-1 and TRBJ1-2; 7 positions agree with TRBD1. V lost 6 bases, J lost 8 bases, and 6 bases stayed unmatched. Germline V gene data show CDR1 as MGHDK and CDR2 as SYGVNS. The CDR3 contains 12 residues. For the CDR3, the DNA is TGTGCCAGCAGAGGGGGCGTAGGAGGCTACACCTTC. This gives the protein CASRGGVGGYTF.